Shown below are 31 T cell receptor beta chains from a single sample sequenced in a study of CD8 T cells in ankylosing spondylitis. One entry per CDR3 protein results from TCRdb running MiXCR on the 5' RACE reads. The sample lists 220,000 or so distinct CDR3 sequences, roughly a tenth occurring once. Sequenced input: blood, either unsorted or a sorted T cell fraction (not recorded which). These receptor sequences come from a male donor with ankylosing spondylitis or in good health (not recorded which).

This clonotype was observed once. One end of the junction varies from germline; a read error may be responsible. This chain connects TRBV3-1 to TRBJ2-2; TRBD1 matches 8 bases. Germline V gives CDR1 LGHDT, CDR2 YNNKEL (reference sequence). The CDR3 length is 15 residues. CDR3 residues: CASCLTGTGAGEQFF. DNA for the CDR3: TGTGCCTCCTGCCTTACCGGGACAGGAGCCGGGGAGCAGTTTTTT.

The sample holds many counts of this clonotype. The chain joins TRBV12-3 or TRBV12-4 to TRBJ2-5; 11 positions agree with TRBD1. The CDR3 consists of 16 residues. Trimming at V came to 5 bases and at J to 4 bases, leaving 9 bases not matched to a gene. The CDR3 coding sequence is TGTGCCAGCAGTGGGCCCGGGACAGGGGGGGGAGAGACCCAGTACTTC. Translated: CASSGPGTGGGETQYF.

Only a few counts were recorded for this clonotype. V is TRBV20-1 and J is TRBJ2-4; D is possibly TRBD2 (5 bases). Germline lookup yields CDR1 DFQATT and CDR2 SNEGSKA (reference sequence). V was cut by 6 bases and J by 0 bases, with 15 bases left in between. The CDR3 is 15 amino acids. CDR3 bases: TGCAGTGCGCCGCTAGCTGACGTAGCCAAAAACATTCAGTACTTC. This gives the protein CSAPLADVAKNIQYF.

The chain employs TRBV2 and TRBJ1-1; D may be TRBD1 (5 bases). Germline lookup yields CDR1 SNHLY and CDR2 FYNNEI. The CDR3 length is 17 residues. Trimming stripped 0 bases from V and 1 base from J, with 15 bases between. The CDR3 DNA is TGTGCCAGCAGTGAAGCCGGGACCGTCTTTTCGAACACTGAAGCTTTCTTT. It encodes CASSEAGTVFSNTEAFF.

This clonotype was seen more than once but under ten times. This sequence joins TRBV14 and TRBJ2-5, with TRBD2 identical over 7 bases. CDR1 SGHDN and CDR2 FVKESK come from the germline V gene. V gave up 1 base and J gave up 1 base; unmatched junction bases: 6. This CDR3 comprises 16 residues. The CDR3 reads CASSQVRGSFQETQYF. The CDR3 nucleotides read TGTGCCAGCAGCCAAGTTCGCGGGAGCTTCCAAGAGACCCAGTACTTC.

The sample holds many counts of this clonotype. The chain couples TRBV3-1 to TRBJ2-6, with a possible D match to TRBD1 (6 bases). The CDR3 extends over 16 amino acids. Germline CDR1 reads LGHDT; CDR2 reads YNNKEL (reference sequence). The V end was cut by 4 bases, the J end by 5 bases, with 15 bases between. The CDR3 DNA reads TGTGCCAGCAGCCTCCTACAGGGAAATCGGGCCAACGTCCTGACTTTC. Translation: CASSLLQGNRANVLTF. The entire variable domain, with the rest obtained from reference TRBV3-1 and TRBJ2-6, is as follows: DTAVSQTPKYLVTQMGNDKSIKCEQNLGHDTMYWYKQDSKKFLKIMFSYNNKELIINETVPNRFSPKSPDKAHLNLHINSLELGDSAVYFCASSLLQGNRANVLTFGAGSRLTVL.

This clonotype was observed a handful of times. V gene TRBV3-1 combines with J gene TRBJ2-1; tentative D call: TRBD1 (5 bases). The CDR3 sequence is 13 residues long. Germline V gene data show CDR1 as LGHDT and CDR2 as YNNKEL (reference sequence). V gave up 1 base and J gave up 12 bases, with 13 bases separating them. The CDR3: CASSQGRNRWQFF. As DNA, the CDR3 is TGTGCCAGCAGCCAAGGCCGGAACAGGTGGCAGTTCTTC.

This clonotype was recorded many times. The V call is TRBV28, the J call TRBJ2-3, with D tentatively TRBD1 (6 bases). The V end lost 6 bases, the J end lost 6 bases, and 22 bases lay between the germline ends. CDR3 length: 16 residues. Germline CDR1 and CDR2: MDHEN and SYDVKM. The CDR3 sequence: CASRSTGPPLMDTQYF. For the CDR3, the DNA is TGTGCCAGCAGATCCACAGGGCCGCCTTTAATGGATACGCAGTATTTT. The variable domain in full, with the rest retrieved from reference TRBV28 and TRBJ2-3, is DVKVTQSSRYLVKRTGEKVFLECVQDMDHENMFWYRQDPGLGLRLIYFSYDVKMKEKGDIPEGYSVSREKKERFSLILESASTNQTSMYLCASRSTGPPLMDTQYFGPGTRLTVL.

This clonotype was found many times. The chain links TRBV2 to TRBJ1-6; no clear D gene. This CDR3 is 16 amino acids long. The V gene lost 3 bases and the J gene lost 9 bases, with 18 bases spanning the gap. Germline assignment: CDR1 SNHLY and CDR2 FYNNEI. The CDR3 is CASSDSTRADSSPLHF. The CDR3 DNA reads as TGTGCCAGCAGTGACTCCACGAGGGCGGATAGTTCACCCCTCCACTTT.

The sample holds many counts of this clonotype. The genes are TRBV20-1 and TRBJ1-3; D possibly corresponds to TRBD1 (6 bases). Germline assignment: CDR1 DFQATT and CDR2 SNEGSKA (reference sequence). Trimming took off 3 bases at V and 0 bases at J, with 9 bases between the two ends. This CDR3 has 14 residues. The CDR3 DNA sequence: TGCAGTGCTAGCCACAGGGCCTCTGGAAACACCATATATTTT. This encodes CSASHRASGNTIYF.

The CDR3 coding sequence is TGTGCCAGCAGTCCGGGACAGGGGCGGCAGCCCCAGCATTTT. Encoded protein: CASSPGQGRQPQHF. The rearrangement joins TRBV27 to TRBJ1-5; 10 bases agree with TRBD1. CDR3 length equals 14 residues. CDR1 is MNHEY and CDR2 is SMNVEV in the germline V gene (reference sequence). V gave up 5 bases and J gave up 7 bases; unmatched junction bases: 5.

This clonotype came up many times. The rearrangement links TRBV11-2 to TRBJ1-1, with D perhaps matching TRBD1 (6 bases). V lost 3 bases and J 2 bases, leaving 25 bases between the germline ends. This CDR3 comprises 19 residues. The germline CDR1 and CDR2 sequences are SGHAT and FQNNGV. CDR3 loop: CASSFGASWGHSLNTEAFF. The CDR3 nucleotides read TGTGCCAGCAGCTTCGGGGCCTCCTGGGGGCACAGCCTTAACACTGAAGCTTTCTTT.

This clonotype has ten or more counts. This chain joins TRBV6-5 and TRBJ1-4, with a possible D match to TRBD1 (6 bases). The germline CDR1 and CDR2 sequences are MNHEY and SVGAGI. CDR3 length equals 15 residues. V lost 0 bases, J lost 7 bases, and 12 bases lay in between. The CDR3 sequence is CASSYSGGYSEKLFF. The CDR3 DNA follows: TGTGCCAGCAGTTACTCAGGGGGGTACAGTGAAAAACTGTTTTTT.

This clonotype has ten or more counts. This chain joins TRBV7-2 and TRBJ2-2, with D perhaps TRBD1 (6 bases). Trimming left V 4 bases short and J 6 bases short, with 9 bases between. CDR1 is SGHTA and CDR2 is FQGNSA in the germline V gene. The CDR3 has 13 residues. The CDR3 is CASSSRQAGELFF. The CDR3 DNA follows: TGTGCCAGCAGCTCCCGACAGGCCGGGGAGCTGTTTTTT.

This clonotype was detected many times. The CDR3 sequence is CATSRPDNYQPQHF. The DNA of the CDR3 is TGTGCCACCAGCAGACCTGACAATTATCAGCCCCAGCATTTT. The chain links TRBV15 to TRBJ1-5, with D uncertain. The CDR3 consists of 14 residues. V was shortened by 2 bases and J by 5 bases, with 10 bases between the two germline ends. CDR1 is LNHNV, CDR2 YYDKDF, per germline (reference sequence). Drawing the rest from reference TRBV15 and TRBJ1-5, the complete variable domain is DAMVIQNPRYQVTQFGKPVTLSCSQTLNHNVMYWYQQKSSQAPKLLFHYYDKDFNNEADTPDNFQSRRPNTSFCFLDIRSPGLGDTAMYLCATSRPDNYQPQHFGDGTRLSIL.

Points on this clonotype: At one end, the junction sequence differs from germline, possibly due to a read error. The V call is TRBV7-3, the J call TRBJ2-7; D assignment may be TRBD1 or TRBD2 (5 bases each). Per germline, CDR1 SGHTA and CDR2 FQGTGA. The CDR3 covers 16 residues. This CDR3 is CAISPTGTEGSDEQYF. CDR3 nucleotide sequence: TGTGCCATCAGCCCCACCGGGACCGAGGGATCCGACGAGCAGTACTTC.

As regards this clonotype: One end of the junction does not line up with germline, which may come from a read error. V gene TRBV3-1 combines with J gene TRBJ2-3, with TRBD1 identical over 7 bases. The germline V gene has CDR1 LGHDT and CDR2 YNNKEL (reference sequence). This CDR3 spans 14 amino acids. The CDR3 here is CASSPTTGTDTQSF. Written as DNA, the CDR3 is TGTGCCAGCAGCCCCACCACAGGGACAGATACGCAGTCTTTT.

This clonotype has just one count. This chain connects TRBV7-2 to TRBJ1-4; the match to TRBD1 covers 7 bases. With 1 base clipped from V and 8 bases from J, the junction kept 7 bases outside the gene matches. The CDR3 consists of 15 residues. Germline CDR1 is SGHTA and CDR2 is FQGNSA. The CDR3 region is CASSLVLGTVEKLFF. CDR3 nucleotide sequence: TGTGCCAGCAGCTTAGTTCTCGGGACAGTAGAAAAACTGTTTTTT. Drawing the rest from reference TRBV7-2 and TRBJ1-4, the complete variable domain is GAGVSQSPSNKVTEKGKDVELRCDPISGHTALYWYRQSLGQGLEFLIYFQGNSAPDKSGLPSDRFSAERTGGSVSTLTIQRTQQEDSAVYLCASSLVLGTVEKLFFGSGTQLSVL.

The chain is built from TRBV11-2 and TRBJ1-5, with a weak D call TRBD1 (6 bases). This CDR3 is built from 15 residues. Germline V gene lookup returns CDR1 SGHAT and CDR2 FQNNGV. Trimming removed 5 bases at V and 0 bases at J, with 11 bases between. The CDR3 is CASSPGTRSNQPQHF. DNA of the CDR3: TGTGCCAGCAGCCCCGGGACACGTAGCAATCAGCCCCAGCATTTT.

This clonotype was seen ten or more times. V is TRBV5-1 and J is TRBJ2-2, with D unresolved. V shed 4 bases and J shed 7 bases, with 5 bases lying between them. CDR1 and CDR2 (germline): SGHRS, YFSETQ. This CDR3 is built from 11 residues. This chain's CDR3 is CASSQLGELFF. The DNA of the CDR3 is TGCGCCAGCAGCCAACTCGGGGAGCTGTTTTTT.

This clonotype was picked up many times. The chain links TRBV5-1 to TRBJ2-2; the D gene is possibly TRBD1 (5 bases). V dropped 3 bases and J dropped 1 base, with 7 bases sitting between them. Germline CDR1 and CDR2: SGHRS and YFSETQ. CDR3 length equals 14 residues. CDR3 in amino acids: CASSYGQNTGELFF. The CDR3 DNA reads TGCGCCAGCAGCTACGGACAGAACACCGGGGAGCTGTTTTTT.

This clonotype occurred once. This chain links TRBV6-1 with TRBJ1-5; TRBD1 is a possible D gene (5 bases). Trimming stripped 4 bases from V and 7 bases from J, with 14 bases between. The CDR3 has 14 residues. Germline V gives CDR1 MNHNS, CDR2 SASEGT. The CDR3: CASSGGGTVQPQHF. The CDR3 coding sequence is TGTGCCAGCAGTGGGGGGGGTACCGTACAGCCCCAGCATTTT.

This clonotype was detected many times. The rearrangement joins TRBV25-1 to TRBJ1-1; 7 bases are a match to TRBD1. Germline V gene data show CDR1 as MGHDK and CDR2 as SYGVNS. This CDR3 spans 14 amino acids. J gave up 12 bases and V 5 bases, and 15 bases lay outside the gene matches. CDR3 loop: CASSKTKGGQTTFF. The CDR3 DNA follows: TGTGCCAGCAGTAAAACAAAGGGGGGACAGACTACTTTCTTT. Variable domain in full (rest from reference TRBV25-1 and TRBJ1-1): EADIYQTPRYLVIGTGKKITLECSQTMGHDKMYWYQQDPGMELHLIHYSYGVNSTEKGDLSSESTVSRIRTEHFPLTLESARPSHTSQYLCASSKTKGGQTTFFGQGTRLTVV.

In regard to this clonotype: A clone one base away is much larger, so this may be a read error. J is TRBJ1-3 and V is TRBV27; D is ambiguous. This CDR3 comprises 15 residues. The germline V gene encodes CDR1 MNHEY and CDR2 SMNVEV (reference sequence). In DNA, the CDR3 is TGTGCCAGCAGCCCTGAGGGCGTCTCTGGAAACACCATACATTTT. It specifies CASSPEGVSGNTIHF.

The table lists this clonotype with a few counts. The chain's CDR3 is CSVLRRGTEAFF. CDR3 DNA: TGCAGCGTCCTTCGGAGGGGGACTGAAGCTTTCTTT. The chain links TRBV29-1 to TRBJ1-1; TRBD1 is a possible D gene (6 bases). Trimming cost V 6 bases and J 5 bases, with 13 bases left between them. Per the germline V gene, CDR1 is SQVTM and CDR2 is ANQGSEA. This CDR3 is built from 12 residues.

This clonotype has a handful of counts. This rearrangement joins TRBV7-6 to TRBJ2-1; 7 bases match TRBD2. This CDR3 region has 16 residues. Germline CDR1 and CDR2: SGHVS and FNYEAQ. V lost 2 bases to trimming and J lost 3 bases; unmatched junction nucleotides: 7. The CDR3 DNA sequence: TGTGCCAGCAGCTTATCTGTTCCGGGGGGCTACAATGAGCAGTTCTTC. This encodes CASSLSVPGGYNEQFF.

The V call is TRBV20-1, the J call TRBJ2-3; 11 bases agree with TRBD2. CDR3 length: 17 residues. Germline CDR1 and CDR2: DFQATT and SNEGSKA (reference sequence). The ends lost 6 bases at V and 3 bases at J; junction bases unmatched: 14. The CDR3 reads CSALSLSGGAGTDTQYF. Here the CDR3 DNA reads TGCAGTGCACTCAGCCTTAGCGGGGGGGCCGGTACAGATACGCAGTATTTT.

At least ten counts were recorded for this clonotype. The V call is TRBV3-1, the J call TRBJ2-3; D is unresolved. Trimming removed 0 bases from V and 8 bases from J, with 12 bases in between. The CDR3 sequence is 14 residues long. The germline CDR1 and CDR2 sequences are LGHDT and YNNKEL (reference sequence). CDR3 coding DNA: TGTGCCAGCAGCCAAGACTTAGTAGTCAGTACGCAGTATTTT. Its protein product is CASSQDLVVSTQYF.

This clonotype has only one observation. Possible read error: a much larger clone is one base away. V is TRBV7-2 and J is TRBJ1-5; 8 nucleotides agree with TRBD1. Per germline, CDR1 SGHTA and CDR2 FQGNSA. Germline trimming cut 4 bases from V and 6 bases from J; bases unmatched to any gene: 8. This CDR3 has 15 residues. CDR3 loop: CASSSGQGKAQPQHF. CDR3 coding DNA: TGTGCCAGCAGCTCCGGACAGGGAAAGGCTCAGCCCCAGCATTTT.

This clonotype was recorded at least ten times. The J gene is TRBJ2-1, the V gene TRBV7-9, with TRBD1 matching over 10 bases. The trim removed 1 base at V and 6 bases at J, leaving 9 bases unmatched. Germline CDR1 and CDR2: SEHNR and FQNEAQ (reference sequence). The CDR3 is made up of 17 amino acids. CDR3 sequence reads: CASSLGGGQGIFNEQFF. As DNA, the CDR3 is TGTGCCAGCAGCTTAGGTGGGGGACAGGGGATCTTCAATGAGCAGTTCTTC.

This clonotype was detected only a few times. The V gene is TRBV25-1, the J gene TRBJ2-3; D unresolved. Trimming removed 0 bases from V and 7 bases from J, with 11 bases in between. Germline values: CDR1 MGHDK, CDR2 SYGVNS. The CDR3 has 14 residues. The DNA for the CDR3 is TGTGCCAGCAGTGAATACCCGGATGGAAATACGCAGTATTTT. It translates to CASSEYPDGNTQYF.